These T cell receptor beta chains were read from a single sample in a study of patients and donors after allogeneic stem cell transplantation. TCRdb ran MiXCR on the RT-PCR reads and lists one entry per CDR3 protein. The sample lists about 960,000 distinct CDR3 sequences, 18% occurring once. The sample was blood, either unsorted or a sorted T cell fraction (not recorded which). All receptors come from a human donor who was either an allogeneic HSCT recipient or a stem cell or donor lymphocyte infusion donor (not recorded which). It is not recorded whose cells these are; they may come from a transplant donor. CDR3s include the opening cysteine and the closing phenylalanine or tryptophan. The D gene is left open where the match is weak. Only part of the rows carry a size: once, few, many, or a class if the clone is expanded.

V gene	clone size	J gene	D gene	CDR3 protein	CDR3 DNA
TRBV12-3/TRBV12-4	-	TRBJ2-7	TRBD2	CASRRGSSHEQYF	TGTGCCAGCAGGCGGGGGTCGTCCCACGAGCAGTACTTC
TRBV20-1	-	TRBJ1-2	-	CSARVEGRGINYGYTF	TGCAGTGCTAGAGTGGAGGGCAGGGGCATTAACTATGGCTACACCTTC
TRBV4-2	few	TRBJ1-5	-	CASSQTAGTLQPQHF	TGTGCCAGCAGCCAGACAGCAGGGACTTTGCAGCCCCAGCATTTT
TRBV9	many	TRBJ1-6	-	CASSAGTDSWGTPLHF	TGTGCCAGCAGCGCTGGGACGGACTCTTGGGGGACACCCCTCCACTTT
TRBV30	many	TRBJ2-7	-	CAWSGTYEQYF	TGTGCCTGGAGTGGGACCTACGAGCAGTACTTC
TRBV7-9	-	TRBJ1-4	-	CASTPRGLEKLFF	TGTGCCAGCACCCCTCGAGGGCTTGAAAAACTGTTTTTT
TRBV20-1	few	TRBJ2-3	-	CSARDPRTPSDTQYF	TGCAGTGCTAGAGATCCTCGGACCCCGTCAGATACGCAGTATTTT
TRBV4-2	-	TRBJ1-2	TRBD1	CASSRSSPTGGRNYGYTF	TGTGCCAGCAGCCGATCATCCCCCACAGGGGGTAGGAACTATGGCTACACCTTC
TRBV7-9	few	TRBJ1-1	TRBD1	CASRGEKGGVYTEAFF	TGTGCCAGCAGGGGGGAGAAAGGGGGCGTCTACACTGAAGCTTTCTTT
TRBV27	few	TRBJ1-4	-	CASSLTQRSAEKLFF	TGTGCCAGCAGTTTGACGCAGAGGTCGGCTGAAAAACTGTTTTTT
TRBV4-2	-	TRBJ1-1	-	CASSQNSGRQGTEAFF	TGTGCCAGCAGCCAAAATAGCGGGAGGCAGGGCACTGAAGCTTTCTTT
TRBV20-1	-	TRBJ2-7	TRBD2	CSAGLAGGRYEQYF	TGCAGTGCTGGACTAGCGGGGGGGAGGTACGAGCAGTACTTC
TRBV7-2	many	TRBJ2-3	TRBD2	CASSPGTSGGDTQYF	TGTGCCAGCAGCCCCGGGACTAGCGGGGGAGATACGCAGTATTTT
TRBV30	-	TRBJ2-5	-	CAWSVLARETQYF	TGTGCCTGGAGTGTACTAGCACGGGAGACCCAGTACTTC
TRBV7-7	-	TRBJ2-3	TRBD2	CASSPGLAGVEDTQYF	TGTGCCAGCAGCCCGGGACTAGCGGGAGTAGAAGATACGCAGTATTTT
TRBV12-3/TRBV12-4	-	TRBJ1-2	-	CASSFPLNYGYTF	TGTGCCAGCAGTTTTCCCCTCAACTATGGCTACACCTTC
TRBV5-1	-	TRBJ1-2	TRBD1	CASSHQGQGGNYGYTF	TGCGCCAGCAGCCACCAAGGACAGGGGGGCAACTATGGCTACACCTTC
TRBV7-9	few	TRBJ1-2	-	CASSPNQGYTF	TGTGCCAGCAGCCCGAACCAGGGGTACACCTTC
TRBV5-6	-	TRBJ1-6	-	CASSRPGRTNSPLHF	TGTGCCAGCAGCCGGCCGGGACGGACGAATTCACCCCTCCACTTT
TRBV29-1	many	TRBJ1-4	-	CSVARNQNEKLFF	TGCAGCGTCGCCCGCAACCAAAATGAAAAACTGTTTTTT
TRBV5-1	-	TRBJ1-4	-	CASSGDATNEKLFF	TGCGCCAGTTCCGGAGATGCAACTAATGAAAAACTGTTTTTT
TRBV7-9	-	TRBJ2-5	TRBD1	CASSSQGHGGTQYF	TGTGCCAGCAGCTCACAGGGGCACGGAGGGACCCAGTACTTC
TRBV25-1	few	TRBJ2-1	-	CASSEAGRNEQFF	TGTGCCAGCAGTGAGGCAGGGAGGAATGAGCAGTTCTTC
TRBV4-2	-	TRBJ1-6	-	CASSQVEGSPNSPLHF	TGTGCCAGCAGCCAAGTGGAGGGGAGTCCTAATTCACCCCTCCACTTT
TRBV9	-	TRBJ2-6	-	CASRGTSRASGANVLTF	TGTGCCAGCAGGGGGACCTCCCGGGCATCTGGGGCCAACGTCCTGACTTTC
TRBV20-1	many	TRBJ2-2	-	CSAKGGIRAGELFF	TGCAGTGCTAAAGGGGGGATCAGGGCCGGGGAGCTGTTTTTT
TRBV20-1	-	TRBJ2-1	TRBD2	CSARVRGRLSYNEQFF	TGCAGTGCTAGGGTTCGCGGGAGGCTTTCCTACAATGAGCAGTTCTTC
TRBV27	-	TRBJ1-2	-	CASSWGREFYGYTF	TGTGCCAGCAGTTGGGGTCGCGAATTCTATGGCTACACCTTC
TRBV28	few	TRBJ2-1	-	CASSGWEQFF	TGTGCCAGCAGTGGATGGGAGCAGTTCTTC
TRBV7-3	few	TRBJ1-1	-	CASSLTPTGNTEAFF	TGTGCCAGCAGCTTAACCCCGACGGGGAACACTGAAGCTTTCTTT
TRBV12-3/TRBV12-4	many	TRBJ1-1	-	CASSLERGTEAFF	TGTGCCAGCAGTTTAGAAAGGGGCACTGAAGCTTTCTTT
TRBV12-3/TRBV12-4	few	TRBJ1-6	TRBD1	CASSMAPRGQSPLHF	TGTGCCAGCAGCATGGCCCCCAGGGGGCAATCACCCCTCCACTTT